The 17 T cell receptor beta chains below come from one sample, sequenced in a study of cytomegalovirus exposure and HLA in healthy donors. In the PCR, 60 Vbeta and 13 Jbeta primers were used. Produced via immunoSEQ multiplex PCR; TCRdb's table is partial and in-frame only. The profile shows about 150,000 clones, under 70% of them singletons. The sample taken for sequencing was PBMCs. Source of these receptors: a woman aged 25-40 years in good health and CMV-seropositive.

The rearrangement joins TRBV6-1 to TRBJ1-2; D possibly corresponds to TRBD1 (6 bases). The CDR3 loop spans 14 amino acids. Trimming left V 4 bases short and J 4 bases short, with 13 bases between. Germline V CDR1 and CDR2: MNHNS, SASEGT. CDR3 sequence (DNA): TGTGCCAGCAGTGTTGCAGGGGAGTCCTATGGCTACACCTTC. It yields the protein CASSVAGESYGYTF.

V usage is TRBV7-9 and J usage is TRBJ2-2; D ambiguous. The CDR3 is 16 residues long. Germline V lookup: CDR1 SEHNR, CDR2 FQNEAQ (reference sequence). Trimming left V 3 bases short and J 3 bases short, with 14 bases between. In nucleotides, the CDR3 is TGTGCCAGCAGCTTCTACGGCAGGTTGGACACCGGGGAGCTGTTTTTT. Translated, it gives CASSFYGRLDTGELFF.

This clone was seen a few times. This chain connects TRBV27 to TRBJ1-6, with D uncertain. This CDR3 is 16 amino acids long. Germline V gene data show CDR1 as MNHEY and CDR2 as SMNVEV (reference sequence). Trimming cost V 6 bases and J 7 bases, with 19 bases left between them. CDR3: CASSLLGLVNNSPLHF. Written as DNA, the CDR3 is TGTGCCAGCAGCCTACTTGGTCTGGTAAACAATTCACCCCTCCACTTT.

This rearrangement joins TRBV5-1 to TRBJ1-5; D is possibly TRBD1 (5 bases). The CDR3 consists of 15 residues. Between the trimmed V and J ends, which lost 0 bases and 4 bases, there was a span of 11 bases. The V gene's germline CDR1 is SGHRS and CDR2 YFSETQ. In DNA form, the CDR3 reads TGCGCCAGCAGCTTGGCGGCGGGGGGAAATCAGCCCCAGCATTTT. This gives the protein CASSLAAGGNQPQHF.

J is TRBJ1-4 and V is TRBV7-8; no clear D gene. Trimming took off 4 bases at V and 0 bases at J, with 9 bases between the two ends. The CDR3 consists of 15 residues. CDR1 and CDR2 (germline): SGHVS, FQNEAQ. Here the CDR3 reads CASSSYFTTNEKLFF. DNA for the CDR3: TGTGCCAGCAGCTCCTACTTTACAACTAATGAAAAACTGTTTTTT.

The V gene is TRBV9, the J gene TRBJ1-2, with 9 bases identical to TRBD1. The length of the CDR3 is 20 residues. The V and J ends lost 4 bases and 4 bases, in that order; junction bases with no gene match: 23. Germline V gene sequence: CDR1 SGDLS, CDR2 YYNGEE. CDR3 sequence reads: CASSPKPGQGLGPYSYGYTF. The CDR3 region has the DNA TGTGCCAGCAGCCCCAAGCCGGGACAGGGACTAGGGCCCTATAGCTATGGCTACACCTTC.

The chain combines TRBV19 with TRBJ1-2; D gene unclear. Germline V gene sequence: CDR1 LNHDA, CDR2 SQIVND (reference sequence). The V end was cut by 9 bases, the J end by 8 bases, with 13 bases between. This CDR3 spans 11 amino acids. The CDR3 region has the DNA TGTGCCAGCCCCCCAGGATTAGGCTACACCTTC. Translated, it gives CASPPGLGYTF.

The chain combines TRBV5-1 with TRBJ2-7, with 7 bases fitting TRBD1. V lost 3 bases and J lost 0; bases outside the gene matches: 9. The V gene's germline CDR1 is SGHRS and CDR2 YFSETQ. The CDR3 spans 16 residues. The CDR3 region is CASSWDGDSSSYEQYF. The CDR3 DNA follows: TGCGCCAGCAGCTGGGACGGGGACAGCAGCTCCTACGAGCAGTACTTC. Variable domain in full (rest from reference TRBV5-1 and TRBJ2-7): KAGVTQTPRYLIKTRGQQVTLSCSPISGHRSVSWYQQTPGQGLQFLFEYFSETQRNKGNFPGRFSGRQFSNSRSEMNVSTLELGDSALYLCASSWDGDSSSYEQYFGPGTRLTVT.

The V call is TRBV6-6, the J call TRBJ2-5; 9 nucleotides match TRBD1. The end of the DNA is better explained by TRBJ2-7, so the J call may be wrong. Germline V CDR1 and CDR2: MNHNY, SVGAGI (reference sequence). CDR3 size: 13 residues. The CDR3 protein is CASKGTGSYEQYF. The CDR3 DNA follows: TGTGCCAGCAAAGGGACAGGGTCCTACGAGCAGTACTTC.

V gene TRBV11-2 combines with J gene TRBJ1-3; D uncertain. Germline CDR1 SGHAT, CDR2 FQNNGV. The CDR3 is 12 residues long. Trimming left V 3 bases short and J 4 bases short, with 4 bases between. The CDR3 DNA sequence: TGTGCCAGCAGCTTTGTAGGAAACACCATATATTTT. It codes for CASSFVGNTIYF.

This clone was seen a single time. The gene calls are TRBV10-1 and TRBJ2-3; tentatively, D is TRBD2 (6 bases). CDR1 is WNHNN and CDR2 is SYGVQD in the germline V gene (reference sequence). The V and J ends lost 6 bases and 0 bases respectively, with 13 bases between them. The CDR3 is 15 residues long. The CDR3 sequence: CASSPGTYSTDTQYF. The DNA for the CDR3 is TGCGCCAGCAGCCCAGGGACTTATAGCACAGATACGCAGTATTTT.

The chain has TRBV5-1 and TRBJ2-5; weak D call: TRBD1 (6 bases). Trimming took off 6 bases at V and 1 base at J, with 16 bases between the two ends. There are 15 residues in the CDR3. Germline V CDR1 and CDR2: SGHRS, YFSETQ. The CDR3 DNA follows: TGCGCCAGCACGCTGTACCAGGGGTCCCAAGAGACCCAGTACTTC. It specifies CASTLYQGSQETQYF.

The CDR3, as DNA: TGCGCCAGCAGCCTCATAAGCGGGAGCTCCTACAATGAGCAGTTCTTC. This encodes CASSLISGSSYNEQFF. The chain carries TRBV4-1 and TRBJ2-1; 8 nucleotides align to TRBD2. V shed 4 bases, J shed 0 bases, and the junction held 5 bases outside the gene matches. CDR3 length: 16 amino acids. Germline lookup yields CDR1 MGHRA and CDR2 YSYEKL.

The rearrangement joins TRBV18 to TRBJ1-1; no reliable D call. CDR3 length: 14 residues. Germline CDR1 KGHSH, CDR2 LQKENI. The ends were cut back, 6 bases at V and 5 bases at J, with 16 bases in the middle. CDR3 DNA sequence: TGTGCCAGCTCGCCCGAAGTGGGCGATACTGAAGCTTTCTTT. It encodes CASSPEVGDTEAFF. The entire variable domain, with the rest obtained from reference TRBV18 and TRBJ1-1, is as follows: NAGVMQNPRHLVRRRGQEARLRCSPMKGHSHVYWYRQLPEEGLKFMVYLQKENIIDESGMPKERFSAEFPKEGPSILRIQQVVRGDSAAYFCASSPEVGDTEAFFGQGTRLTVV.

The J gene is TRBJ2-1, the V gene TRBV7-6, with 9 bases lining up with TRBD2. CDR3 length: 16 residues. V trimming: 4 bases; J trimming: 5 bases; junction bases outside the gene matches: 9. Germline CDR1 is SGHVS and CDR2 is FNYEAQ. The CDR3 protein is CASSSVAGVENNEQFF. As DNA, the CDR3 is TGTGCCAGCAGCTCCGTAGCGGGAGTAGAAAACAATGAGCAGTTCTTC. Full variable domain (outside the CDR3, taken from reference TRBV7-6 and TRBJ2-1): GAGVSQSPRYKVTKRGQDVALRCDPISGHVSLYWYRQALGQGPEFLTYFNYEAQQDKSGLPNDRFSAERPEGSISTLTIQRTEQRDSAMYRCASSSVAGVENNEQFFGPGTRLTVL.

This sequence joins TRBV28 and TRBJ1-2; D perhaps matches TRBD1 (6 bases). This CDR3 is built from 13 residues. Germline loops: CDR1 MDHEN, CDR2 SYDVKM. With 3 bases removed from V and 8 bases from J, the gap between germline ends came to 13 bases. The CDR3 sequence: CASSFQAGGGYTF. CDR3 in DNA: TGTGCCAGCAGTTTTCAGGCGGGGGGCGGCTACACCTTC.

The gene calls are TRBV6-5 and TRBJ1-2; 9 nucleotides line up with TRBD1. The CDR3 contains 16 residues. With V trimmed by 1 base and J by 6 bases, 9 bases remained unmatched. Germline-derived CDR1 and CDR2 are MNHEY and SVGAGI. The CDR3 spells CASSYLSGTGSNGYTF. For the CDR3, the DNA is TGTGCCAGCAGTTACTTAAGCGGGACAGGGAGCAATGGCTACACCTTC.